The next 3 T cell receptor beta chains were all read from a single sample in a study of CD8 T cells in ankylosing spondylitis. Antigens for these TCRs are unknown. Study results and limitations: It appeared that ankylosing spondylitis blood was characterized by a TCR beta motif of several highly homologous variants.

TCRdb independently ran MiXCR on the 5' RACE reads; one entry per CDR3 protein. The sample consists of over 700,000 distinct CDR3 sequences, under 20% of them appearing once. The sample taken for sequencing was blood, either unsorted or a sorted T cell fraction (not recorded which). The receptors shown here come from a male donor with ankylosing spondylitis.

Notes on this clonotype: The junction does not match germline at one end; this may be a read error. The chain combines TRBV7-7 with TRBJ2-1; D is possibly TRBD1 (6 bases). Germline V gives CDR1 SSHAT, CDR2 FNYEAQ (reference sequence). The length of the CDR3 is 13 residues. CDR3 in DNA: TGTGCTAGCAGCCCACTGGGGGCGCGAGAGCAGTTCTTC. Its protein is CASSPLGAREQFF.

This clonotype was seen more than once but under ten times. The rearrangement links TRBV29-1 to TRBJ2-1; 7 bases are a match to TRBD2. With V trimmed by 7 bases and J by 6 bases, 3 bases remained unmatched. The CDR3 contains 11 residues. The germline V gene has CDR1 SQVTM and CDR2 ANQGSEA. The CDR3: CSAERGNEQFF. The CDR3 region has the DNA TGCAGCGCCGAGCGGGGCAATGAGCAGTTCTTC.

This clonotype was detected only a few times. In DNA, the CDR3 is TGTGCCAGCAGTTATGGGAGGAATGAGCAGTTCTTC. It specifies CASSYGRNEQFF. The V gene is TRBV6-2 or TRBV6-3, the J gene TRBJ2-1; D is perhaps TRBD2 (6 bases). Looked up from germline, CDR1 is MNHEY and CDR2 is SVGEGT. V shed 3 bases and J shed 7 bases, with 7 bases lying between them. This CDR3 region has 12 residues.